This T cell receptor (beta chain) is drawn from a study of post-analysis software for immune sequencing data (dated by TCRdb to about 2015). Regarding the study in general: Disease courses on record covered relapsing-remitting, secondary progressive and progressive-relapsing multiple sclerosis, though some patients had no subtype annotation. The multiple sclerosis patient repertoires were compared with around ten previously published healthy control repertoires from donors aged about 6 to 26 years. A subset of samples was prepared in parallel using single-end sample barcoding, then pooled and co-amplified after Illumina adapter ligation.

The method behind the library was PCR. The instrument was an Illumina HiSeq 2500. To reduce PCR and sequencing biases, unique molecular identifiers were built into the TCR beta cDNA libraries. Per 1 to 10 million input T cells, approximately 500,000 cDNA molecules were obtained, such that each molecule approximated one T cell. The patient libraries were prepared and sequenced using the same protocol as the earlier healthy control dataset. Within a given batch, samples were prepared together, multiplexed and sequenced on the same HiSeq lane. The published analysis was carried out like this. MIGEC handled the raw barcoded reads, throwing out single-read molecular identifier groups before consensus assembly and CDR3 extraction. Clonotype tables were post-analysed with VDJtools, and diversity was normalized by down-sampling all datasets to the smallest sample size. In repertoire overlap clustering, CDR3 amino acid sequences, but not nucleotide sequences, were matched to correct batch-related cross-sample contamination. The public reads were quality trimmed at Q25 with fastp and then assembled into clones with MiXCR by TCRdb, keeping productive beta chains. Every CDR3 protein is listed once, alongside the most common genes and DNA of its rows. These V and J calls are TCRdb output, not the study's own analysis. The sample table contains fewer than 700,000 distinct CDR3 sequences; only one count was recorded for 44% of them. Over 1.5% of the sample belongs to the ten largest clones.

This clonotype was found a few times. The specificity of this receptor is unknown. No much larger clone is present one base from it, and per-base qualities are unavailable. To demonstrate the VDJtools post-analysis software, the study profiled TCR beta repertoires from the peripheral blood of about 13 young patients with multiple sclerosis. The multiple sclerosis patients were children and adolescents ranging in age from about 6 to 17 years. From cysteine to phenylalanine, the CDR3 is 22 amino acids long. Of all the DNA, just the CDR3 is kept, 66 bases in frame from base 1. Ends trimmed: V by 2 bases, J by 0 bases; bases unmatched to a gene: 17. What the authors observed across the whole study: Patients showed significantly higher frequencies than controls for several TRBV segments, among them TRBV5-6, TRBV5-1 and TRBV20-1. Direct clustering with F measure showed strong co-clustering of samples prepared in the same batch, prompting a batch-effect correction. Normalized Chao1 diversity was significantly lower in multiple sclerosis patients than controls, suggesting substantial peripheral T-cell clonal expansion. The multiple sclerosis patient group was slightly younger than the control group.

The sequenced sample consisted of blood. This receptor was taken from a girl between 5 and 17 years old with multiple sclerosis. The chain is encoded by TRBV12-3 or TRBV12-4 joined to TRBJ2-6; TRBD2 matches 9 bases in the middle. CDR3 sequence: CASSLSLFSGRIRTSGANVLTF. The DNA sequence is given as TGTGCCAGCAGTTTATCCCTCTTTAGCGGGAGAATTCGAACCTCTGGGGCCAACGTCCTGACTTTC.